The 4 T cell receptor beta chains below were found in one sample sequenced in a study of T-cell memory formation after mild COVID-19. TCRdb reprocessed the 5' RACE reads with MiXCR, giving one entry per CDR3 protein. Counted here are 170,000 or so distinct CDR3 sequences, 20% to 25% occurring once; the ten biggest clones make up around 23%. The material sequenced was PBMCs or a T cell subset sorted from them (not recorded which). All receptors come from an adult woman who had mild COVID-19 (a few samples of this study predate the infection). Cell type and time point are not known.

This rearrangement joins TRBV5-1 to TRBJ1-5; a possible D gene is TRBD1 (5 bases). Between the trimmed V and J ends, which lost 0 bases and 8 bases, there was a span of 12 bases. Germline V gene data show CDR1 as SGHRS and CDR2 as YFSETQ. CDR3 length equals 14 residues. The CDR3 sequence is CASSLVGGSEPQHF. For the CDR3, the DNA is TGCGCCAGCAGCTTGGTGGGGGGGTCGGAGCCCCAGCATTTT.

This clonotype was counted between two and nine times. The CDR3 spells CASSPRDSLFEQYF. CDR3 nucleotides: TGTGCCAGCAGTCCCCGGGACAGCCTCTTCGAGCAGTACTTC. The rearrangement uses TRBV6-2 or TRBV6-3 and TRBJ2-7; TRBD1 agrees at 7 bases. V trimming: 5 bases; J trimming: 6 bases; junction bases outside the gene matches: 10. Germline loops: CDR1 MNHEY, CDR2 SVGEGT. There are 14 residues in the CDR3.

The V and J genes are TRBV15 and TRBJ2-5; the match to TRBD1 covers 11 bases. The ends lost 4 bases at V and 3 bases at J; junction bases unmatched: 7. CDR1 is LNHNV, CDR2 YYDKDF, per germline (reference sequence). The CDR3 consists of 16 residues. Here the CDR3 DNA reads TGTGCCACCAGCAACAGGACAGGGGGCCACGAAGAGACCCAGTACTTC. Translating it yields CATSNRTGGHEETQYF.

CDR3: CASSYQWALNNEQFF. The CDR3, as DNA: TGTGCCAGCAGTTACCAGTGGGCCCTAAACAATGAGCAGTTCTTC. The chain links TRBV12-3 or TRBV12-4 to TRBJ2-1; D call uncertain. Trimming stripped 4 bases from V and 5 bases from J, with 15 bases between. The CDR3 has 15 amino acids.